The next 10 T cell receptor beta chains were all read from a single sample in a study of T cells after somatic rescue of genetic block. The data were produced by immunoSEQ multiplex PCR, yet TCRdb's version contains in-frame clones alone and is incomplete. Of roughly 67,000 clones listed, 85% to 95% are singletons. The sequencing input was peripheral blood mononuclear cells (PBMCs). These receptors were taken from a man in his forties.

V and J are TRBV5-1 and TRBJ2-3, with 9 bases aligning to TRBD1. Trimming took 0 bases from V and 3 from J; bases not matched to a gene: 5. This CDR3 spans 16 amino acids. Germline CDR1 reads SGHRS; CDR2 reads YFSETQ. The CDR3 region is CASSLAGQGRTDTQYF. The CDR3 coding sequence is TGCGCCAGCAGCTTGGCCGGACAGGGGAGAACAGATACGCAGTATTTT.

J is TRBJ1-4 and V is TRBV5-1, with D uncertain. The ends were cut back, 0 bases at V and 4 bases at J, with 10 bases in the middle. Germline V lookup: CDR1 SGHRS, CDR2 YFSETQ. The CDR3 spans 15 residues. CDR3 DNA sequence: TGCGCCAGCAGCTTGGCCGCGATGGATAATGAAAAACTGTTTTTT. This gives the protein CASSLAAMDNEKLFF. The full variable domain, completed using reference TRBV5-1 and TRBJ1-4, is KAGVTQTPRYLIKTRGQQVTLSCSPISGHRSVSWYQQTPGQGLQFLFEYFSETQRNKGNFPGRFSGRQFSNSRSEMNVSTLELGDSALYLCASSLAAMDNEKLFFGSGTQLSVL.

The chain has TRBV27 and TRBJ2-7; TRBD1 agrees at 9 bases. J was trimmed by 9 bases and V by 6 bases; bases with no gene match: 15. The CDR3 totals 15 residues. Germline CDR1 is MNHEY and CDR2 is SMNVEV (reference sequence). CDR3 region: CASSWVGQGKKMQYF. CDR3 sequence (DNA): TGTGCCAGCAGCTGGGTTGGACAGGGGAAAAAAATGCAGTACTTC.

The J gene is TRBJ2-7, the V gene TRBV11-3; D is possibly TRBD1 or TRBD2 (5 bases each). The CDR3 has 13 residues. Germline V gene sequence: CDR1 SGHNT, CDR2 YENEEA. The ends were cut back, 9 bases at V and 3 bases at J, with 15 bases in the middle. CDR3 amino acids: CARNGTLVYEQYF. CDR3 nucleotide sequence: TGTGCCAGGAACGGGACGCTAGTCTACGAGCAGTACTTC.

The CDR3 region is CASSQDDSVGNQPQHF. Here the CDR3 DNA reads TGTGCCAGCAGCCAAGATGATTCGGTGGGCAATCAGCCCCAGCATTTT. The rearrangement links TRBV4-2 to TRBJ1-5; D unresolved. The CDR3 spans 16 residues. CDR1 LGHNA and CDR2 YNFKEQ come from the germline V gene. Deletions cut 0 bases from V and 2 bases from J, with 11 bases between.

A single count supports this clone. The gene calls are TRBV2 and TRBJ2-1; 10 bases match TRBD2. The V segment lost 2 bases and the J segment 10 bases; nucleotides outside the gene matches: 8. The CDR3 sequence is 15 residues long. CDR1 SNHLY and CDR2 FYNNEI come from the germline V gene. CDR3 in amino acids: CASSERSGGAKEQFF. The DNA of the CDR3 is TGTGCCAGCAGTGAACGGAGCGGGGGGGCAAAAGAGCAGTTCTTC.

The chain combines TRBV10-2 with TRBJ1-6; the match to TRBD1 covers 7 bases. The CDR3 has 15 residues. V lost 6 bases to trimming and J lost 6 bases; unmatched junction nucleotides: 8. CDR1 and CDR2 (germline): WSHSY, SAAADI. CDR3 sequence reads: CASRVWDSTNSPLHF. CDR3 sequence (DNA): TGCGCCAGCAGAGTGTGGGACAGTACTAATTCACCCCTCCACTTT.

The chain recombines TRBV6-1 with TRBJ1-5; D remains unclear. The V end lost 1 base, the J end lost 6 bases, and 10 bases lay between the germline ends. The CDR3 sequence is 14 residues long. CDR1 and CDR2 (germline): MNHNS, SASEGT. CDR3 sequence (DNA): TGTGCCAGCAGTGAAGGGGCCCTTGGTCAGCCCCAGCATTTT. Translation gives CASSEGALGQPQHF.

The gene calls are TRBV6-1 and TRBJ2-5; no firm D call. Trimming removed 2 bases at V and 3 bases at J, with 16 bases between. Germline-derived CDR1 and CDR2 are MNHNS and SASEGT. CDR3 length equals 16 residues. CDR3 coding DNA: TGTGCCAGCAGTGAACCTGGCAGGCTTAGAAAAGAGACCCAGTACTTC. Its translation: CASSEPGRLRKETQYF.

The V call is TRBV11-2, the J call TRBJ2-1; no clear D gene. With 1 base removed from V and 4 bases from J, the gap between germline ends came to 5 bases. Germline assignment: CDR1 SGHAT and CDR2 FQNNGV. The length of the CDR3 is 13 residues. The DNA of the CDR3 is TGTGCCAGCAGCTTAGGCAGGTACAATGAGCAGTTCTTC. Translating gives CASSLGRYNEQFF. Combining the CDR3 with reference TRBV11-2 and TRBJ2-1 gives the whole variable domain EAGVAQSPRYKIIEKRQSVAFWCNPISGHATLYWYQQILGQGPKLLIQFQNNGVVDDSQLPKDRFSAERLKGVDSTLKIQPAKLEDSAVYLCASSLGRYNEQFFGPGTRLTVL.